Each of the 13 T cell receptor beta chains below was sequenced from the same sample in a study of T-cell memory formation after mild COVID-19. TCRdb fed the 5' RACE reads into MiXCR, producing one record per CDR3 protein. This sample has tens of thousands of distinct CDR3 sequences, with more than 7% found just once. Sequencing used PBMCs or a T cell subset sorted from them (not recorded which). Receptors originate from a man younger than 30 who had mild COVID-19 (a few samples of this study predate the infection). Cell type and time point are not known.

This clonotype occurred a few times. The V gene is TRBV7-2, the J gene TRBJ2-7; 9 bases line up with TRBD2. Trimming took 3 bases from V and 2 from J; bases not matched to a gene: 11. In germline, CDR1 is SGHTA, CDR2 FQGNSA. This CDR3 has 17 amino acids. CDR3 nucleotide sequence: TGTGCCAGCAGCTTGAAGTTAGCGGGGGTAGGTCCCTACGAGCAGTACTTC. This translates into CASSLKLAGVGPYEQYF.

The chain recombines TRBV11-2 with TRBJ2-7, with D tentatively TRBD1 (6 bases). Germline V gene sequence: CDR1 SGHAT, CDR2 FQNNGV. CDR3 length: 14 residues. Trimming shortened V by 6 bases and J by 6 bases, and 18 bases separated the two germline ends. In DNA form, the CDR3 reads TGTGCCAGCAGAGCAGGGTCCCCCAGGGGCGAGCAGTACGTC. It is translated as CASRAGSPRGEQYV.

This clonotype has just a few counts. The chain combines TRBV5-6 with TRBJ2-2; D not resolved. Per the germline V gene, CDR1 is SGHDT and CDR2 is YYEEEE. The CDR3 is 13 amino acids. Trimming cost V 0 bases and J 0 bases, with 0 bases left between them. CDR3 region: CASSLANTGELFF. CDR3 coding DNA: TGTGCCAGCAGCTTGGCGAACACCGGGGAGCTGTTTTTT.

This clonotype was observed a handful of times. The V gene is TRBV7-8, the J gene TRBJ2-1; D is unclear. CDR1 is SGHVS, CDR2 FQNEAQ, per germline. Trimming left V 2 bases short and J 4 bases short, with 12 bases between. The CDR3 loop spans 15 amino acids. The CDR3 loop is CASSLRAETYNEQFF. DNA for the CDR3: TGTGCCAGCAGCTTAAGGGCGGAGACTTACAATGAGCAGTTCTTC.

The table lists this clonotype with many counts. The CDR3 nucleotides are TGTGCCAGCAAACAACAGGGGGGCTCCTACGAGCAGTACTTC. This encodes CASKQQGGSYEQYF. The gene calls are TRBV7-9 and TRBJ2-7, with 8 bases fitting TRBD1. J was trimmed by 0 bases and V by 7 bases; bases with no gene match: 5. The germline CDR1 and CDR2 sequences are SEHNR and FQNEAQ (reference sequence). The CDR3 consists of 14 residues.

This clonotype occurred a few times. The chain recombines TRBV2 with TRBJ2-3; no clear D gene. This CDR3 has 12 residues. Germline CDR1 SNHLY, CDR2 FYNNEI. Trimming shortened V by 0 bases and J by 4 bases, and 2 bases separated the two germline ends. The CDR3 nucleotides are TGTGCCAGCAGTGAAGCCCCAGATACGCAGTATTTT. It codes for CASSEAPDTQYF.

This clonotype showed up just a few times. The genes are TRBV4-3 and TRBJ2-7; 8 bases are shared with TRBD2. The CDR3 spans 15 residues. V was clipped by 4 bases and J by 4 bases; unmatched bases: 9. CDR1 and CDR2 (germline): LGHNA, YSLEER. The CDR3 nucleotides are TGCGCCAGCAGCCGGACTACTAGCGGTGGGTACGAGCAGTACTTC. Protein sequence: CASSRTTSGGYEQYF.

This clonotype was counted a few times. The chain has TRBV6-2 or TRBV6-3 and TRBJ2-1, with D maybe TRBD1 (6 bases). The CDR3 is 12 residues long. The V gene's germline CDR1 is MNHEY and CDR2 SVGEGT. Trimming left V 4 bases short and J 10 bases short, with 11 bases between. The CDR3 nucleotides read TGTGCCAGCAGTTCCCAGGACAGCGAGCAGTTCTTC. This gives the protein CASSSQDSEQFF.

A word on this clonotype: One junction end does not reproduce the germline sequence, and a read error may be involved. The V gene is TRBV20-1, the J gene TRBJ2-3; the D is unclear. The CDR3 loop spans 16 amino acids. Germline V gene data show CDR1 as DFQATT and CDR2 as SNEGSKA (reference sequence). In DNA form, the CDR3 reads TGCAGTGCAGCCGGACGGTCCTATCCTCACAGATACGCAACGCATTTT. Its translation: CSAAGRSYPHRYATHF.

The chain carries TRBV5-1 and TRBJ1-3; a possible D gene is TRBD1 (6 bases). V lost 4 bases and J 0 bases, leaving 17 bases between the germline ends. Germline V CDR1 and CDR2: SGHRS, YFSETQ. The CDR3 is 17 amino acids. CDR3 residues: CASSAQGLGSSGNTIYF. The CDR3 DNA is TGCGCCAGCAGCGCGCAGGGGTTAGGGTCCTCTGGAAACACCATATATTTT.

This clonotype has just a few counts. The rearrangement joins TRBV6-1 to TRBJ1-1, with D possibly TRBD1 on 5 matching bases. The germline gives CDR1 MNHNS, CDR2 SASEGT. The CDR3 extends over 14 amino acids. V lost 11 bases, J lost 4 bases, and 20 bases lay in between. The CDR3 spells CASLPLTVSTEAFF. The CDR3 coding sequence is TGTGCCTCACTCCCACTGACAGTGAGCACTGAAGCTTTCTTT.

V is TRBV28 and J is TRBJ2-7; weak D call: TRBD1 (6 bases). The germline V gene encodes CDR1 MDHEN and CDR2 SYDVKM. The length of the CDR3 is 15 residues. DNA for the CDR3: TGTGACAGCAGCCTGACAGGCCCGGGGTCCTACGAGCAGTACGTC. Its translation: CDSSLTGPGSYEQYV.

This clonotype was recorded many times. The chain couples TRBV5-1 to TRBJ1-2; D not resolved. There are 14 residues in the CDR3. Trimming removed 0 bases at V and 4 bases at J, with 10 bases between. CDR1 and CDR2 (germline): SGHRS, YFSETQ. The CDR3 DNA reads as TGCGCCAGCAGCTTGGGAGGCAGACTCTATGGCTACACCTTC. It translates to CASSLGGRLYGYTF.